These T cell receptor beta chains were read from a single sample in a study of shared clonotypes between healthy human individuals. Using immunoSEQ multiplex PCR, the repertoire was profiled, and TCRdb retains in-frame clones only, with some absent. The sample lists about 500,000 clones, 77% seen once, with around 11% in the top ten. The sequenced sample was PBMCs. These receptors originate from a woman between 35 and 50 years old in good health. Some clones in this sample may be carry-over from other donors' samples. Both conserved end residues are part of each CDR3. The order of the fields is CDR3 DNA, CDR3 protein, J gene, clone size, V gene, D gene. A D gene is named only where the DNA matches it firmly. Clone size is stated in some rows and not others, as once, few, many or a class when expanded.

DNA: TGTGCCAGCAGCCCTGTTTTTGAAGACTATGGCTACACCTTC; CDR3: CASSPVFEDYGYTF; J: TRBJ1-2; size: NA; V: TRBV7-9; D: NA
DNA: TGTGCCATGCAGGGGGGACAGGGGGTGTCCTACGAGCAGTACTTC; CDR3: CAMQGGQGVSYEQYF; J: TRBJ2-7; size: NA; V: TRBV10-3; D: TRBD1
DNA: TGTGCCAGCAGTTTGAATAGCGGGAGACCAAGGGGGGAGCAGTACTTC; CDR3: CASSLNSGRPRGEQYF; J: TRBJ2-7; size: NA; V: TRBV27; D: TRBD2
DNA: TGCGCCAGCAGCTATGGGACCGTGAACACTGAAGCTTTCTTT; CDR3: CASSYGTVNTEAFF; J: TRBJ1-1; size: NA; V: TRBV5-1; D: NA
DNA: TGTGCCAGCAGCGTAGCTTCGCGCGGTGAGCAGTTCTTC; CDR3: CASSVASRGEQFF; J: TRBJ2-1; size: NA; V: TRBV9; D: NA
DNA: TGTGCCAGCAGCCAAGGTGTGGTAGCGGAGCAAGAGACCCAGTACTTC; CDR3: CASSQGVVAEQETQYF; J: TRBJ2-5; size: NA; V: TRBV5-4; D: NA
DNA: TGTGCCATCAGTGAGGGACAGGGGGCTAACGAGCAGTACTTC; CDR3: CAISEGQGANEQYF; J: TRBJ2-7; size: NA; V: TRBV10-3; D: TRBD1
DNA: TGTGCCAGCAGCCCCACTTCGGTCGGGGAGCTGTTTTTT; CDR3: CASSPTSVGELFF; J: TRBJ2-2; size: NA; V: TRBV7-3; D: NA
DNA: TGTGCCATCAGTGCTGGAGGTGGGCCTTATGGCTACACCTTC; CDR3: CAISAGGGPYGYTF; J: TRBJ1-2; size: NA; V: TRBV10-3; D: NA
DNA: TGTGCCAGCAGCTTCGACCCGGAGGGCACAGATACGCAGTATTTT; CDR3: CASSFDPEGTDTQYF; J: TRBJ2-3; size: NA; V: TRBV5-4; D: NA
DNA: TGTGCCAGCAGTTTATCAGGGGGACACTACAATGAGCAGTTCTTC; CDR3: CASSLSGGHYNEQFF; J: TRBJ2-1; size: NA; V: TRBV27; D: NA
DNA: TGCGCCAGCAGCCCCGGACTAGCGGGAGGTGTCAATGAGCAGTTCTTC; CDR3: CASSPGLAGGVNEQFF; J: TRBJ2-1; size: NA; V: TRBV4-1; D: TRBD2
DNA: TGTGCCAGGAGACAGGGGCTTGGAAACACCATATATTTT; CDR3: CARRQGLGNTIYF; J: TRBJ1-3; size: many; V: TRBV2; D: TRBD1
DNA: TGTGCCAGCAAGCGGGACGATAGCTCCTACAATGAGCAGTTCTTC; CDR3: CASKRDDSSYNEQFF; J: TRBJ2-1; size: NA; V: TRBV27; D: TRBD2
DNA: TGTGCCAGCAGTGAGGGGGGATCTGTTGGAAACACCATATATTTT; CDR3: CASSEGGSVGNTIYF; J: TRBJ1-3; size: NA; V: TRBV2; D: NA
DNA: TGTGCCAGCAGCGAGGGGACAGGGGTTACTGGCTATGGCTACACCTTC; CDR3: CASSEGTGVTGYGYTF; J: TRBJ1-2; size: NA; V: TRBV9; D: TRBD1
DNA: TGTGCCAGCAGTGTTGGCAGGGGAAGTGAGACCCAGTACTTC; CDR3: CASSVGRGSETQYF; J: TRBJ2-5; size: few; V: TRBV27; D: NA
DNA: TGTGCCAGCAGTCGTCCCGGACAGGCGGCCTACGAGCAGTACTTC; CDR3: CASSRPGQAAYEQYF; J: TRBJ2-7; size: NA; V: TRBV27; D: TRBD1
DNA: TGTGCCTGGAGGACAGGGCGGAGGTATGGCTACACCTTC; CDR3: CAWRTGRRYGYTF; J: TRBJ1-2; size: NA; V: TRBV30; D: TRBD1
DNA: TGTGCCAGCAGCTTGGAACTGATGAGCTCTGGGGCCAACGTCCTGACTTTC; CDR3: CASSLELMSSGANVLTF; J: TRBJ2-6; size: NA; V: TRBV5-6; D: NA
DNA: TGTGCCAGCAGCGGACTGGCGGACGGGGCCACTGAGCAGTTCTTC; CDR3: CASSGLADGATEQFF; J: TRBJ2-1; size: NA; V: TRBV9; D: NA
DNA: TGCAGCGTTGAAACAGATCTTGGCTCTGGGGCCAACGTCCTGACTTTC; CDR3: CSVETDLGSGANVLTF; J: TRBJ2-6; size: many; V: TRBV29-1; D: NA
DNA: TGTGCCTGGAATTGGGACAATCAGCCCCAGCATTTT; CDR3: CAWNWDNQPQHF; J: TRBJ1-5; size: NA; V: TRBV30; D: NA
DNA: TGTGCCAGCAGCCAAGCCGGGGCTAGTTCGGTCTACGAGCAGTACTTC; CDR3: CASSQAGASSVYEQYF; J: TRBJ2-7; size: NA; V: TRBV4-2; D: NA
DNA: TGTGCCATCAGTTCGGGACTAGCGGGAAACACAGATACGCAGTATTTT; CDR3: CAISSGLAGNTDTQYF; J: TRBJ2-3; size: once; V: TRBV10-3; D: TRBD2
DNA: TGTGCCAGCAGGGGTCGGGGGAGAGGTAATGAGCAGTTCTTC; CDR3: CASRGRGRGNEQFF; J: TRBJ2-1; size: NA; V: TRBV27; D: NA
DNA: TGTGCCAGCAGTTCCCGCCGCGGACGGGAAGTCTACGAGCAGTACTTC; CDR3: CASSSRRGREVYEQYF; J: TRBJ2-7; size: NA; V: TRBV27; D: NA
DNA: TGTGCCACCAGCAGAGTAGGGAACAGGGGCTACGAGCAGTACTTC; CDR3: CATSRVGNRGYEQYF; J: TRBJ2-7; size: NA; V: TRBV15; D: TRBD1
DNA: TGTGCCAGCAGGTCCGCAGCGCCTAACAATGAGCAGTTCTTC; CDR3: CASRSAAPNNEQFF; J: TRBJ2-1; size: NA; V: TRBV6-1; D: NA
DNA: TGTGCCAGCAGTTTGGGGGACAGGGACAAAGAACTGTTTTTT; CDR3: CASSLGDRDKELFF; J: TRBJ1-4; size: NA; V: TRBV6-6; D: TRBD1
DNA: TGTGCCAGCAGCAAATGGGATTGTGGAGCGGGAGCGAGGCAAGAGACCCAGTACTTC; CDR3: CASSKWDCGAGARQETQYF; J: TRBJ2-5; size: NA; V: TRBV21-1; D: NA
DNA: TGTGCCAGCAGCTTAAACGGGAGGGCCCGGGAGACCCAGTACTTC; CDR3: CASSLNGRARETQYF; J: TRBJ2-5; size: NA; V: TRBV7-3; D: TRBD2
DNA: TGTGCCAGCAGCTTAGGGGCTAGCGGGAGCGGCGCAGATACGCAGTATTTT; CDR3: CASSLGASGSGADTQYF; J: TRBJ2-3; size: NA; V: TRBV7-2; D: TRBD2
DNA: TGTGCCAGCAGCTTAGATAGGGCCCACGAGCAGTACTTC; CDR3: CASSLDRAHEQYF; J: TRBJ2-7; size: NA; V: TRBV7-3; D: NA
DNA: TGTGCCAGCAGCCCCTTCGAAGGCCCCTACAATGAGCAGTTCTTC; CDR3: CASSPFEGPYNEQFF; J: TRBJ2-1; size: NA; V: TRBV11-2; D: NA
DNA: TGTGCCAGCAGTGGGGGTATATCCTACAATGAGCAGTTCTTC; CDR3: CASSGGISYNEQFF; J: TRBJ2-1; size: NA; V: TRBV25-1; D: NA
DNA: TGTGCCAGCAGTTTTGGCTACGAGCAGTACTTC; CDR3: CASSFGYEQYF; J: TRBJ2-7; size: NA; V: TRBV28; D: NA
DNA: TGTGCCTGGAGTGTACAGAGAGAGCCCTACGAGCAGTACTTC; CDR3: CAWSVQREPYEQYF; J: TRBJ2-7; size: once; V: TRBV30; D: NA
DNA: TGTGCCAGTAGTGGGGGGCCAAATCAGCCCCAGCATTTT; CDR3: CASSGGPNQPQHF; J: TRBJ1-5; size: NA; V: TRBV19; D: NA
DNA: TGTGCCATCAGTGAGGCGGATTACGAGCAGTACTTC; CDR3: CAISEADYEQYF; J: TRBJ2-7; size: NA; V: TRBV10-3; D: NA
DNA: TGTGCCACCCTGCAGGGGAGGAGCTCCTACAATGAGCAGTTCTTC; CDR3: CATLQGRSSYNEQFF; J: TRBJ2-1; size: NA; V: TRBV10-3; D: NA
DNA: TGTGCCAGCAGTTTATCTGGTCAGCTAGGGACCGGGGAGCTGTTTTTT; CDR3: CASSLSGQLGTGELFF; J: TRBJ2-2; size: NA; V: TRBV27; D: NA
DNA: TGTGCCACCACCCCGGGGACAGGTCAAGAGACCCAGTACTTC; CDR3: CATTPGTGQETQYF; J: TRBJ2-5; size: NA; V: TRBV15; D: TRBD1
DNA: TGTGCCAGCGGACAGTTAGGCTCTGGAAACACCATATATTTT; CDR3: CASGQLGSGNTIYF; J: TRBJ1-3; size: NA; V: TRBV27; D: NA
DNA: TGTGCCAGCAGCACCCAAAAAACAGGGATCGGACTATATGGCTACACCTTC; CDR3: CASSTQKTGIGLYGYTF; J: TRBJ1-2; size: once; V: TRBV28; D: NA
DNA: TGTGCCAGCAGCTTTGGAATTTCTGGAAACACCATATATTTT; CDR3: CASSFGISGNTIYF; J: TRBJ1-3; size: NA; V: TRBV7-9; D: NA
DNA: TGTGCCAGCAGCGTAGGAGGTTCCGGGGCCAACGTCCTGACTTTC; CDR3: CASSVGGSGANVLTF; J: TRBJ2-6; size: once; V: TRBV9; D: NA
DNA: TGCGCCAGCAGCTTGAGGCTGAGTACAGATACGCAGTATTTT; CDR3: CASSLRLSTDTQYF; J: TRBJ2-3; size: NA; V: TRBV5-1; D: NA
DNA: TGTGCCAGCAGGGACAGGGCGGGTAATGAAAAACTGTTTTTT; CDR3: CASRDRAGNEKLFF; J: TRBJ1-4; size: NA; V: TRBV6-1; D: TRBD1
DNA: TGTGCCAGCAGGGGGACTGGGATTCGCGAGCAGTACTTC; CDR3: CASRGTGIREQYF; J: TRBJ2-7; size: NA; V: TRBV27; D: NA
DNA: TGTGCCAGCAGCTTAGCTCCTGGGTGGGCGGAGACTAGCGGTTACTTC; CDR3: CASSLAPGWAETSGYF; J: TRBJ2-7; size: NA; V: TRBV7-2; D: TRBD2
DNA: TGCGCCAGCAGTGAGTCGACAGCGAACACCGGGGAGCTGTTTTTT; CDR3: CASSESTANTGELFF; J: TRBJ2-2; size: NA; V: TRBV10-2; D: NA